Listed here are 5 T cell receptor beta chains from one sample, sequenced in a study of T cell responses to AZD1222 COVID-19 vaccine. Method: immunoSEQ multiplex PCR; TCRdb's copy keeps in-frame clones and lacks some. Among approximately 140,000 clones listed, over 75% were seen once. This specimen consisted of peripheral blood, obtained 28 days after the second AZD1222 dose. These receptors came from an adult who received the AZD1222 COVID-19 vaccine.

V and J are TRBV5-1 and TRBJ1-1, with a weak D call TRBD1 (6 bases). The CDR3 totals 14 residues. Trimming cost V 2 bases and J 2 bases, with 10 bases left between them. CDR1 SGHRS and CDR2 YFSETQ come from the germline V gene. CDR3 sequence: CASSLQGPNTEAFF. CDR3 nucleotides: TGCGCCAGCAGCTTACAGGGACCCAACACTGAAGCTTTCTTT.

This clone was seen just once. This rearrangement joins TRBV7-9 to TRBJ2-5; D is possibly TRBD1 (6 bases). V dropped 3 bases and J dropped 3 bases, with 8 bases sitting between them. The germline CDR1 and CDR2 sequences are SEHNR and FQNEAQ (reference sequence). The CDR3 is made up of 13 amino acids. The CDR3 nucleotides are TGTGCCAGCAGCTTGGGGACAAAAGAGACCCAGTACTTC. This encodes CASSLGTKETQYF. Filled out from reference TRBV7-9 and TRBJ2-5, the complete variable domain reads DTGVSQNPRHKITKRGQNVTFRCDPISEHNRLYWYRQTLGQGPEFLTYFQNEAQLEKSRLLSDRFSAERPKGSFSTLEIQRTEQGDSAMYLCASSLGTKETQYFGPGTRLLVL.

The chain employs TRBV20-1 and TRBJ1-1; D not certain. V lost 3 bases, J lost 0 bases, and 14 bases lay in between. The germline V gene has CDR1 DFQATT and CDR2 SNEGSKA (reference sequence). This CDR3 is built from 15 residues. CDR3 loop: CSASPDPTLNTEAFF. The CDR3 region has the DNA TGCAGTGCTAGTCCAGACCCTACTTTGAACACTGAAGCTTTCTTT.

The chain recombines TRBV6-1 with TRBJ1-1; D call uncertain. V lost 2 bases to trimming and J lost 1 base, with 14 bases between them. The germline CDR1 and CDR2 sequences are MNHNS and SASEGT. The length of the CDR3 is 16 residues. CDR3 nucleotides: TGTGCCAGCAGTGAAAGGCCGGTCCTGGCGAACACTGAAGCTTTCTTT. Protein sequence: CASSERPVLANTEAFF.

The V and J genes are TRBV5-4 and TRBJ2-5; TRBD2 matches at 11 bases. Losses at the gene ends were 1 base for V and 5 bases for J; bases not matched to a gene: 10. Germline V gives CDR1 SGHNT, CDR2 YYREEE (reference sequence). CDR3 length: 17 residues. CDR3 region: CASSLRTSGSPGETQYF. CDR3 nucleotide sequence: TGTGCCAGCAGCTTGAGAACTAGCGGGAGTCCGGGGGAGACCCAGTACTTC.